Following are 14 T cell receptor beta chains from one sample sequenced in a study of cytomegalovirus exposure and HLA in healthy donors. The PCR employed 60 Vbeta primers together with 13 Jbeta primers. Assay used: immunoSEQ multiplex PCR; TCRdb lists only in-frame clones, some missing. The sample has 170,000 or so clones, around 84% seen once; the top ten hold 1.9%. Sequences were obtained from PBMCs. The receptors originated from a man aged 18 to 30 in good health and CMV-seronegative.

This chain joins TRBV6-1 and TRBJ1-6; D is perhaps TRBD1 (5 bases). The V gene's germline CDR1 is MNHNS and CDR2 SASEGT. The CDR3 is made up of 16 amino acids. The V and J ends lost 2 bases and 9 bases respectively, with 17 bases between them. This CDR3 is CASSETRPERGSPLHF. For the CDR3, the DNA is TGTGCCAGCAGTGAAACCCGCCCGGAAAGGGGTTCACCCCTCCACTTT.

The V gene is TRBV29-1, the J gene TRBJ1-1; 9 bases line up with TRBD1. Germline values: CDR1 SQVTM, CDR2 ANQGSEA. The J segment lost 6 bases and the V segment lost 8 bases, leaving 7 bases of the junction unmatched. This CDR3 has 12 residues. CDR3 sequence (DNA): TGCAGCTTCAACAGGGGGCCGGCTGAAGCTTTCTTT. As protein: CSFNRGPAEAFF. The whole variable domain, remainder taken from reference TRBV29-1 and TRBJ1-1, is SAVISQKPSRDICQRGTSLTIQCQVDSQVTMMFWYRQQPGQSLTLIATANQGSEATYESGFVIDKFPISRPNLTFSTLTVSNMSPEDSSIYLCSFNRGPAEAFFGQGTRLTVV.

The chain uses TRBV7-2 and TRBJ2-7, with 9 bases fitting TRBD2. The V and J ends lost 3 bases and 2 bases, in that order; junction bases with no gene match: 8. This CDR3 is 16 amino acids long. The V gene's germline CDR1 is SGHTA and CDR2 FQGNSA. CDR3 coding DNA: TGTGCCAGCAGCTTGGGTCGACTAGCGGATGCCTACGAGCAGTACTTC. Translating gives CASSLGRLADAYEQYF.

This rearrangement joins TRBV29-1 to TRBJ1-2, with TRBD1 identical over 11 bases. With V trimmed by 4 bases and J by 4 bases, 8 bases remained unmatched. The CDR3 has 15 residues. CDR1 and CDR2 from the germline V gene are SQVTM and ANQGSEA. The CDR3 nucleotides are TGCAGCGTTGTCCCCTCGGGACAGGGGGTCTATGGCTACACCTTC. It is translated as CSVVPSGQGVYGYTF. Complete variable domain (other parts from reference TRBV29-1 and TRBJ1-2): SAVISQKPSRDICQRGTSLTIQCQVDSQVTMMFWYRQQPGQSLTLIATANQGSEATYESGFVIDKFPISRPNLTFSTLTVSNMSPEDSSIYLCSVVPSGQGVYGYTFGSGTRLTVV.

CDR3: CASRSTDREGVSYEQYF. Here the CDR3 DNA reads TGTGCAAGTCGCTCAACTGACAGGGAAGGTGTCTCCTACGAGCAGTACTTC. This chain joins TRBV12-2 and TRBJ2-7; the table assigns TRBD1, which was not confirmed against the DNA. TRBV12-2 is noted as a pseudogene. The CDR3 spans 17 residues.

The CDR3, as DNA: TGTGCCAGCAGCTCCCTGGGTGCAGGCCTGAGTGGGGATACGCAGTATTTT. Translated: CASSSLGAGLSGDTQYF. The rearrangement joins TRBV13 to TRBJ2-3; no clear D. Trimming took off 4 bases at V and 6 bases at J, with 23 bases between the two ends. This CDR3 spans 17 amino acids. Germline CDR1 and CDR2: PRHDT and FYEKMQ (reference sequence). The variable domain in full, completed from reference TRBV13 and TRBJ2-3, reads AAGVIQSPRHLIKEKRETATLKCYPIPRHDTVYWYQQGPGQDPQFLISFYEKMQSDKGSIPDRFSAQQFSDYHSELNMSSLELGDSALYFCASSSLGAGLSGDTQYFGPGTRLTVL.

The chain combines TRBV19 with TRBJ2-1; 7 bases are a match to TRBD2. This CDR3 contains 17 residues. Germline V gene data show CDR1 as LNHDA and CDR2 as SQIVND (reference sequence). V was pared by 6 bases and J by 1 base, with 12 bases of the junction left unmatched. CDR3 in amino acids: CASRGSSGTWSYNEQFF. The DNA of the CDR3 is TGTGCCAGTAGGGGTTCAAGCGGGACTTGGTCCTACAATGAGCAGTTCTTC. The full variable domain, completed using reference TRBV19 and TRBJ2-1, is DGGITQSPKYLFRKEGQNVTLSCEQNLNHDAMYWYRQDPGQGLRLIYYSQIVNDFQKGDIAEGYSVSREKKESFPLTVTSAQKNPTAFYLCASRGSSGTWSYNEQFFGPGTRLTVL.

J is TRBJ2-7 and V is TRBV4-1; perhaps D is TRBD1 or TRBD2 (5 bases each). CDR3 length equals 15 residues. Germline-derived CDR1 and CDR2 are MGHRA and YSYEKL. The V end was cut by 5 bases, the J end by 3 bases, with 17 bases between. The CDR3 nucleotides read TGCGCCAGCAGCGAAGGGGAGACTTGGAGCTACGAGCAGTACTTC. It codes for CASSEGETWSYEQYF.

The chain has TRBV29-1 and TRBJ2-7, with 7 bases aligning to TRBD2. CDR1 SQVTM and CDR2 ANQGSEA come from the germline V gene. V shed 6 bases and J 6 bases; nucleotides not matched to a gene: 11. The CDR3 runs to 13 residues. CDR3 nucleotides: TGCAGCGTCCAACGGGGGGTATCGGTCGAGCAGTACTTC. Encoded protein: CSVQRGVSVEQYF.

V is TRBV7-2 and J is TRBJ1-5; TRBD1 matches 8 bases. V lost 3 bases, J lost 7 bases, and 8 bases stayed unmatched. Per the germline V gene, CDR1 is SGHTA and CDR2 is FQGNSA. The CDR3 loop spans 15 amino acids. The CDR3 loop is CASSFDRGFYQPQHF. The CDR3 region has the DNA TGTGCCAGCAGCTTCGACAGGGGATTTTACCAGCCCCAGCATTTT.

The chain carries TRBV5-4 and TRBJ1-3; no firm D call. Trimming took 4 bases from V and 4 from J, leaving 15 bases between them. This CDR3 is 15 amino acids long. Germline V gene sequence: CDR1 SGHNT, CDR2 YYREEE (reference sequence). CDR3 coding DNA: TGTGCCAGCAGCCACTCAACCCTCAGGGGAAACACCATATATTTT. Protein product: CASSHSTLRGNTIYF.

The rearrangement links TRBV7-8 to TRBJ1-1, with D possibly TRBD1 on 5 matching bases. CDR3 size: 14 residues. The V end was cut by 2 bases, the J end by 2 bases, with 9 bases between. Germline CDR1 and CDR2: SGHVS and FQNEAQ. CDR3: CASSLLGGNTEAFF. In nucleotides, the CDR3 is TGTGCCAGCAGCTTATTGGGGGGAAACACTGAAGCTTTCTTT. The full variable domain, its missing parts supplied by reference TRBV7-8 and TRBJ1-1, is GAGVSQSPRYKVAKRGQDVALRCDPISGHVSLFWYQQALGQGPEFLTYFQNEAQLDKSGLPSDRFFAERPEGSVSTLKIQRTQQEDSAVYLCASSLLGGNTEAFFGQGTRLTVV.

The V call is TRBV5-1, the J call TRBJ2-3; 10 bases are shared with TRBD2. The CDR3 spans 17 residues. V lost 0 bases to trimming and J lost 2 bases; unmatched junction nucleotides: 6. Germline values: CDR1 SGHRS, CDR2 YFSETQ. The CDR3 spells CASSLDGSGGFTDTQYF. CDR3 bases: TGCGCCAGCAGCTTGGATGGTAGCGGGGGGTTCACAGATACGCAGTATTTT.

V and J are TRBV6-4 and TRBJ2-3, with 14 bases aligning to TRBD2. V lost 0 bases, J lost 2 bases, and 1 base stayed unmatched. The CDR3 is 17 residues long. Germline values: CDR1 MRHNA, CDR2 SNTAGT. CDR3 sequence: CASSDSTSGRDTDTQYF. CDR3 DNA sequence: TGTGCCAGCAGTGACTCGACTAGCGGGAGGGACACAGATACGCAGTATTTT.